These 20 T cell receptor beta chains originate from one sample sequenced in a study of identical twins. TCRdb reanalysed the 5' RACE reads using MiXCR and keeps one entry per CDR3 protein. The repertoire has about 530,000 distinct CDR3 sequences, around 22% of them found once; the top ten carry 0.48%. In addition, the sample was reused for a study of yellow fever vaccine responses in identical twins.

The sequencing sample was made of CD4+ T cells sorted from blood. The receptors derive from a woman between 18 and 29 years old in good health.

The chain employs TRBV28 and TRBJ2-7; TRBD1 matches 8 bases. Germline CDR1 MDHEN, CDR2 SYDVKM. V trimming: 6 bases; J trimming: 3 bases; junction bases outside the gene matches: 7. The CDR3 is 14 amino acids. The CDR3 loop is CASRPQGARYEQYF. CDR3 DNA: TGTGCCAGCAGACCCCAGGGGGCCCGCTACGAGCAGTACTTC.

The rearrangement uses TRBV6-5 and TRBJ1-1; no definite D call. V lost 9 bases and J 5 bases, leaving 13 bases between the germline ends. The CDR3 length is 12 residues. The V gene's germline CDR1 is MNHEY and CDR2 SVGAGI. The CDR3 coding sequence is TGTGCCAGTGGACGCCCGGGTACTGAAGCTTTCTTT. This encodes CASGRPGTEAFF.

The J gene is TRBJ2-3, the V gene TRBV10-3, with 15 bases lining up with TRBD2. CDR1 and CDR2 from the germline V gene are ENHRY and SYGVKD. With V trimmed by 6 bases and J by 6 bases, 1 base remained unmatched. This CDR3 contains 14 residues. The CDR3 reads CAISGTSGGDTQYF. CDR3 coding DNA: TGTGCCATCAGCGGGACTAGCGGGGGGGATACGCAGTATTTT.

This chain uses TRBV7-2 with TRBJ2-5, with a tentative D call TRBD1 (6 bases). CDR1 is SGHTA and CDR2 is FQGNSA in the germline V gene. The CDR3 consists of 12 residues. The germline V and J ends were trimmed by 2 bases and 9 bases, with 10 bases remaining between them. Here the CDR3 reads CASSLPGVAQYF. CDR3 sequence (DNA): TGTGCCAGCAGCTTACCAGGGGTGGCCCAGTACTTC.

This clonotype is a singleton in its sample. The chain has TRBV24-1 and TRBJ2-1; D remains ambiguous. The CDR3 is 16 amino acids. The germline V gene encodes CDR1 KGHDR and CDR2 SFDVKD. V was clipped by 2 bases and J by 1 base, with 11 bases between them. This chain's CDR3 is CATSDSSPVSYNEQFF. In DNA, the CDR3 is TGTGCCACCAGTGATTCTAGTCCAGTGTCCTACAATGAGCAGTTCTTC.

The chain joins TRBV6-1 to TRBJ2-7; 10 bases map to TRBD2. This CDR3 contains 17 residues. V lost 1 base, J lost 4 bases, and 10 bases stayed unmatched. Germline CDR1 is MNHNS and CDR2 is SASEGT. CDR3 sequence: CASSEVLWLAGVYEQYF. The CDR3 DNA reads as TGTGCCAGCAGTGAAGTTCTCTGGCTAGCGGGAGTTTACGAGCAGTACTTC.

This clonotype was detected a few times. This chain joins TRBV9 and TRBJ2-5; 11 bases agree with TRBD2. CDR3 length equals 15 residues. The ends lost 0 bases at V and 5 bases at J; junction bases unmatched: 3. Per germline, CDR1 SGDLS and CDR2 YYNGEE. This CDR3 reads CASSVGASGRETQYF. The CDR3 bases are TGTGCCAGCAGCGTAGGGGCTAGCGGGAGGGAGACCCAGTACTTC.

This clonotype has only a few counts. The chain has TRBV7-2 and TRBJ2-1; TRBD2 agrees at 7 bases. Germline V gives CDR1 SGHTA, CDR2 FQGNSA. The CDR3 contains 16 residues. After removal of 1 base from V and 7 bases from J, the junction contained 10 bases not matched to a gene. This chain's CDR3 is CASSLGGGVLSNEQFF. The CDR3 DNA sequence: TGTGCCAGCAGCTTAGGGGGGGGAGTTCTTTCGAATGAGCAGTTCTTC.

The V gene is TRBV21-1, the J gene TRBJ2-5; TRBD2 is taken as the D call from the table, unchecked against the DNA. TRBV21-1 is reported as a pseudogene. The CDR3 extends over 13 amino acids. The CDR3 sequence: CASQAGESETQYF. The CDR3, as DNA: TGTGCCAGCCAAGCGGGAGAGTCAGAGACCCAGTACTTC.

This clonotype was picked up a small number of times. The chain links TRBV11-2 to TRBJ2-7; 10 nucleotides line up with TRBD1. V gave up 4 bases and J gave up 4 bases; unmatched junction bases: 7. Germline values: CDR1 SGHAT, CDR2 FQNNGV. This CDR3 contains 15 residues. The CDR3 coding sequence is TGTGCCAGCAGCTCCCTCGGACAGGGGGATTACGAGCAGTACGTC. It is translated as CASSSLGQGDYEQYV.

The CDR3 nucleotides are TGTGCCACCAGCAGAGATCGGGCGAACAATGAGCAGTTCTTC. Protein: CATSRDRANNEQFF. V usage is TRBV15 and J usage is TRBJ2-1, with D uncertain. CDR1 is LNHNV, CDR2 YYDKDF, per germline (reference sequence). CDR3 length: 14 amino acids. V was pared by 0 bases and J by 5 bases, with 8 bases between.

This clonotype was seen more than once but under ten times. The rearrangement joins TRBV28 to TRBJ2-2, with a possible D match to TRBD2 (6 bases). The CDR3 consists of 17 residues. Germline CDR1 and CDR2: MDHEN and SYDVKM. Trimming took off 6 bases at V and 5 bases at J, with 22 bases between the two ends. The CDR3 protein is CASRLAYGLLPTGELFF. The CDR3 DNA reads TGTGCCAGCAGGTTGGCCTACGGACTACTACCTACCGGGGAGCTGTTTTTT.

This chain joins TRBV2 and TRBJ2-7, with D uncertain. V gave up 7 bases and J gave up 0 bases, with 13 bases separating them. The CDR3 has 14 residues. Looked up from germline, CDR1 is SNHLY and CDR2 is FYNNEI. CDR3 sequence: CASKGTSSSYEQYF. The CDR3 nucleotides read TGTGCCAGCAAGGGCACTTCAAGCTCCTACGAGCAGTACTTC.

The sample holds many counts of this clonotype. The CDR3 sequence is CASSSTGQGADTQYF. The CDR3 DNA is TGTGCCAGCAGCTCGACGGGACAGGGGGCAGATACGCAGTATTTT. The genes are TRBV7-6 and TRBJ2-3; TRBD1 agrees at 11 bases. After removal of 4 bases from V and 4 bases from J, the junction contained 4 bases not matched to a gene. This CDR3 comprises 15 residues. Per germline, CDR1 SGHVS and CDR2 FNYEAQ. Filled out from reference TRBV7-6 and TRBJ2-3, the complete variable domain reads GAGVSQSPRYKVTKRGQDVALRCDPISGHVSLYWYRQALGQGPEFLTYFNYEAQQDKSGLPNDRFSAERPEGSISTLTIQRTEQRDSAMYRCASSSTGQGADTQYFGPGTRLTVL.

J is TRBJ2-3 and V is TRBV10-3; 9 positions agree with TRBD2. The CDR3 is made up of 15 amino acids. Germline V lookup: CDR1 ENHRY, CDR2 SYGVKD. V shed 2 bases, J shed 2 bases, and the junction held 2 bases outside the gene matches. The CDR3 nucleotides are TGTGCCATCAGTGAGCTAGCGGGGACCACAGATACGCAGTATTTT. As protein: CAISELAGTTDTQYF.

This chain uses TRBV2 with TRBJ1-1; tentative D call: TRBD1 (6 bases). Trimming pared 3 bases from V and 1 base from J, leaving 12 bases between. CDR3 size: 15 residues. CDR1 is SNHLY, CDR2 FYNNEI, per germline. In nucleotides, the CDR3 is TGTGCCAGCAGTGACCGTGGGGGCGGGAACACTGAAGCTTTCTTT. Its protein product is CASSDRGGGNTEAFF.

A few counts support this clonotype. The chain employs TRBV12-3 or TRBV12-4 and TRBJ2-7; D is ambiguous. The CDR3 extends over 14 amino acids. V was clipped by 4 bases and J by 1 base, with 11 bases between them. CDR3 nucleotide sequence: TGTGCCAGCAGTTCCGGACGGCCTTCCTACGAGCAGTACTTC. Translating gives CASSSGRPSYEQYF.

This clonotype was counted between two and nine times. The chain combines TRBV20-1 with TRBJ2-1, with D maybe TRBD2 (5 bases). The germline gives CDR1 DFQATT, CDR2 SNEGSKA (reference sequence). There are 14 residues in the CDR3. The ends were cut back, 3 bases at V and 7 bases at J, with 16 bases in the middle. The CDR3 coding sequence is TGCAGTGCTAGTTCCCTGACTACCGAGAATGAGCAGTTCTTC. Translated: CSASSLTTENEQFF.

CDR3 in amino acids: CATSDFLGNTGELFF. CDR3 sequence (DNA): TGTGCCACCAGTGATTTTCTGGGGAACACCGGGGAGCTGTTTTTT. The chain couples TRBV24-1 to TRBJ2-2, with no clear D. The CDR3 spans 15 residues. V lost 1 base, J lost 1 base, and 6 bases lay in between. The germline V gene has CDR1 KGHDR and CDR2 SFDVKD.

This clonotype was found a few times. The rearrangement uses TRBV6-5 and TRBJ2-7; D is unclear. This CDR3 region has 14 residues. The germline V gene encodes CDR1 MNHEY and CDR2 SVGAGI. V lost 0 bases, J lost 2 bases, and 8 bases lay in between. CDR3 protein: CASSYSDGPYEQYV. The CDR3 bases are TGTGCCAGCAGTTACTCGGACGGCCCCTACGAGCAGTACGTC.